What follows is one TCR beta chain and its context. The antigen is not known. V lost 4 bases, J lost 10 bases, and 14 bases lay in between. The CDR3 is 14 amino acids. Germline-derived CDR1 and CDR2 are MGHDK and SYGVNS. This entry comes from a study of blood T cells in healthy people across ages. Study-level results: It was held that the diversity estimates obtained from one million T cells were underestimates. Naive T cell percentage and TCR beta diversity correlated strongly.

Sample-barcoded 5' priming and a J-beta primer mix drove a second PCR of roughly 6 to 12 cycles. TCRdb reprocessed the 5' RACE reads via MiXCR and lists one record per CDR3 protein. Of around 1,000,000 distinct CDR3 sequences detected, approximately 25% appear once; the ten largest clones hold less than 0.85%. These records were also assigned to another study, of T cells of mothers and their children. That work states: There were over 9.5 million TCR beta CDR3 reads from each mother and a few million from each child. Mother-child pairs who were related displayed a slightly higher overlap than unrelated pairs, a difference that was non-significant.

The sequencing input was blood. This sequence joins TRBV25-1 and TRBJ1-6, with D uncertain. This clonotype was obtained from a girl aged 2-10 years in good health. The CDR3 bases are TGTGCCAGCAGTGGAACGGGCACACGGTCACCCCTCCACTTT. It is translated as CASSGTGTRSPLHF.